Each of the 3 T cell receptor beta chains below was sequenced from the same sample in a study of shared clonotypes between healthy human individuals. Profiled with immunoSEQ multiplex PCR; TCRdb holds only in-frame clones, not every one. The table lists approximately 100,000 clones, about 72% of them singletons. Sequencing input: memory CD8+ T cells sorted from blood. Subset noted: CD45RO+ cells pooled with CCR7-negative TemRA cells. The receptors derive from a young woman in good health.

This clone was counted at least ten times. The V call is TRBV6-1, the J call TRBJ1-5, with 7 bases fitting TRBD1. This CDR3 is built from 14 residues. Germline CDR1 MNHNS, CDR2 SASEGT. V was clipped by 3 bases and J by 6 bases; unmatched bases: 5. CDR3 bases: TGTGCCAGCAGTGAGCTGGACAGGCGTCAGCCCCAGCATTTT. As protein: CASSELDRRQPQHF.

The chain carries TRBV6-6 and TRBJ2-3; D tentatively reads TRBD1 or TRBD2 (5 bases each). Looked up from germline, CDR1 is MNHNY and CDR2 is SVGAGI (reference sequence). CDR3 length: 15 residues. V lost 2 bases and J lost 3, with 12 bases in between. CDR3 in DNA: TGTGCCAGCAGTTACGTAAGAGGGGAAACAGATACGCAGTATTTT. Translation: CASSYVRGETDTQYF.

The J gene is TRBJ2-7, the V gene TRBV5-4; possibly TRBD1 for D (6 bases). V was shortened by 3 bases and J by 2 bases, with 12 bases between the two germline ends. The CDR3 is made up of 14 amino acids. Germline V lookup: CDR1 SGHNT, CDR2 YYREEE (reference sequence). For the CDR3, the DNA is TGTGCCAGCAGCTACCGGGACACCGCCTACGAGCAGTACTTC. Translated: CASSYRDTAYEQYF.